The entry below describes one T cell receptor beta chain. Indicated time point: sample taken at primary tumor resection. The input material, whole RNA from tumor, nontumor lung or frozen PBMC, was sequenced unsorted. These data come from a study of spatial heterogeneity in lung cancer. TCRdb ran MiXCR on the 5' RACE reads and lists one entry per CDR3 protein. The sample consists of over 50,000 distinct CDR3 sequences, 7.5% to 8.5% of them appearing once. The CDR3 runs 14 residues. CDR1 and CDR2 from the germline V gene are SGHVS and FQNEAQ. Trimming took 0 bases from V and 9 from J, leaving 9 bases between them.

The chain recombines TRBV7-8 with TRBJ1-6; D call uncertain. The sample consisted of PBMCs, taken at surgery. The clonotype originates from a female donor with early-stage non-small cell lung cancer. The CDR3 is CASSLAQISSPLHF. CDR3 bases: TGTGCCAGCAGCTTAGCGCAAATTTCTTCACCCCTCCACTTT.